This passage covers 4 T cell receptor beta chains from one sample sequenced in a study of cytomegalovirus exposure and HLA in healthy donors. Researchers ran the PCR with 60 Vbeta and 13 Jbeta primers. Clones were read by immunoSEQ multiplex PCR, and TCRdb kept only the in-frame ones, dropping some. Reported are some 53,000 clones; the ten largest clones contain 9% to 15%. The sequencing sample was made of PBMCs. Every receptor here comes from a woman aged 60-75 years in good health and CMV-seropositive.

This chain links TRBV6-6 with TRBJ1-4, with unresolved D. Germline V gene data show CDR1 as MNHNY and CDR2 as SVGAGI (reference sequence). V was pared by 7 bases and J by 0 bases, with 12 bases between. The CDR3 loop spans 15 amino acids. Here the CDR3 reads CASTEGTTTNEKLFF. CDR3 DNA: TGTGCCAGCACCGAGGGAACAACAACTAATGAAAAACTGTTTTTT.

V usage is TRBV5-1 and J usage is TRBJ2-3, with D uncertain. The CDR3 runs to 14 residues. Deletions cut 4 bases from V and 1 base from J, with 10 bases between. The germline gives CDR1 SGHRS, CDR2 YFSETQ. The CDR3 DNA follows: TGCGCCAGCAGCCCTCCGGGTGGCACAGATACGCAGTATTTT. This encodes CASSPPGGTDTQYF.

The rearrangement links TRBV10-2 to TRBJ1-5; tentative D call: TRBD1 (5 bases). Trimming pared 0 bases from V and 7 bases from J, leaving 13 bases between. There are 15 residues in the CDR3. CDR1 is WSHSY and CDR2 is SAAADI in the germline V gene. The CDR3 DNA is TGCGCCAGCAGTGAGTCAGGGGCTTGGGGACAGCCCCAGCATTTT. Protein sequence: CASSESGAWGQPQHF.

CDR3 sequence (DNA): TGTGCCAGCATCAGGGGGTTCCGGACAGATACGCAGTATTTT. Protein product: CASIRGFRTDTQYF. This sequence joins TRBV2 and TRBJ2-3; 7 positions agree with TRBD1. Germline loops: CDR1 SNHLY, CDR2 FYNNEI. The CDR3 length is 14 residues. V was pared by 7 bases and J by 3 bases, with 7 bases of the junction left unmatched. Variable domain in full (rest from reference TRBV2 and TRBJ2-3): EPEVTQTPSHQVTQMGQEVILRCVPISNHLYFYWYRQILGQKVEFLVSFYNNEISEKSEIFDDQFSVERPDGSNFTLKIRSTKLEDSAMYFCASIRGFRTDTQYFGPGTRLTVL.